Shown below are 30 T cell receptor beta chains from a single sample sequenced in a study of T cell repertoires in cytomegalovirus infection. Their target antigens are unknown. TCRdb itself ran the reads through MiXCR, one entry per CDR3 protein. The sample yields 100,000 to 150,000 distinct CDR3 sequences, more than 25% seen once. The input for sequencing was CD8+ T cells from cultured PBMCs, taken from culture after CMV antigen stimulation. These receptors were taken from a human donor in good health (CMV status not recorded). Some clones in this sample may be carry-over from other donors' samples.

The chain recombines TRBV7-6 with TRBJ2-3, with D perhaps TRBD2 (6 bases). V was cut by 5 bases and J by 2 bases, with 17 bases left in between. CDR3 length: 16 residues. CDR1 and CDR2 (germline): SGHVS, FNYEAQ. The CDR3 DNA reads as TGTGCCAGCAGCCCCGTGGGGCGGGGCCTCACAGATACGCAGTATTTT. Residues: CASSPVGRGLTDTQYF. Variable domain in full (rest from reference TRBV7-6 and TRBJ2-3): GAGVSQSPRYKVTKRGQDVALRCDPISGHVSLYWYRQALGQGPEFLTYFNYEAQQDKSGLPNDRFSAERPEGSISTLTIQRTEQRDSAMYRCASSPVGRGLTDTQYFGPGTRLTVL.

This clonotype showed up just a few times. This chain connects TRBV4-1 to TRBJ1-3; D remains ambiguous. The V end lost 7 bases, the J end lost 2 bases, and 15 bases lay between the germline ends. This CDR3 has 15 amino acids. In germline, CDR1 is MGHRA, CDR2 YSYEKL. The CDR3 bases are TGCGCCAGCACCTACCCAGTGGGCGCTGGAAACACCATATATTTT. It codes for CASTYPVGAGNTIYF.

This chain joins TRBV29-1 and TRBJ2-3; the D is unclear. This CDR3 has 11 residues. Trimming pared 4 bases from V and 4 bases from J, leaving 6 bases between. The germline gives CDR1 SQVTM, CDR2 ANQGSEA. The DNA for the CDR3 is TGCAGCGTTGTGGTCGCAGATACGCAGTATTTT. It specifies CSVVVADTQYF.

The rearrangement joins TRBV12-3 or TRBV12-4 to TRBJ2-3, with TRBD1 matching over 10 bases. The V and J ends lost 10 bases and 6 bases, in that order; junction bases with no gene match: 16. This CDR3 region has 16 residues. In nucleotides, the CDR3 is TGTGCCACCCACTCCCCGGACAGGGGGAGTGTGGATACGCAGTATTTT. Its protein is CATHSPDRGSVDTQYF.

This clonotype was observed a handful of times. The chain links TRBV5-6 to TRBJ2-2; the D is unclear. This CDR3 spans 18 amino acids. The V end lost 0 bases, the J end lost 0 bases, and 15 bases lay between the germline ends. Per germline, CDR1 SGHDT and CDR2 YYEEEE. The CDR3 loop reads CASSLALVTASNTGELFF. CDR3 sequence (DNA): TGTGCCAGCAGCTTGGCCCTCGTAACAGCGTCGAACACCGGGGAGCTGTTTTTT. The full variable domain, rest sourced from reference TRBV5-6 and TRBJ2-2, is DAGVTQSPTHLIKTRGQQVTLRCSPKSGHDTVSWYQQALGQGPQFIFQYYEEEERQRGNFPDRFSGHQFPNYSSELNVNALLLGDSALYLCASSLALVTASNTGELFFGEGSRLTVL.

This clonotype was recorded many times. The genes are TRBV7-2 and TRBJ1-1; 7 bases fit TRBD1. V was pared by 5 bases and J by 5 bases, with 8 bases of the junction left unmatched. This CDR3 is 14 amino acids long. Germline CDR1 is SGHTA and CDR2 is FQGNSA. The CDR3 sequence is CASSPLSGGTEAFF. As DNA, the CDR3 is TGTGCCAGCAGCCCGCTTTCAGGGGGGACTGAAGCTTTCTTT.

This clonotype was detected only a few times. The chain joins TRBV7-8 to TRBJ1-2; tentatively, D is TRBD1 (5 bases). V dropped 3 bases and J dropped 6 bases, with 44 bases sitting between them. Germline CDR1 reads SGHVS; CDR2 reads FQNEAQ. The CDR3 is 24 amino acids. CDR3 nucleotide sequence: TGTGCCAGCAGCTTCAACCGGATGTTGGGGGGAAGACCTTTTCGGGAATCGGTCCCCCATGGCTACACCTTC. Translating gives CASSFNRMLGGRPFRESVPHGYTF.

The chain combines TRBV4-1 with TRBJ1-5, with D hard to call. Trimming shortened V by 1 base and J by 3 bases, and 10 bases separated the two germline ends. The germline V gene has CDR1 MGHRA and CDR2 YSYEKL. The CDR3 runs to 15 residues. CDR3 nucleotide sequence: TGCGCCAGCAGCCAAGGCGCGGGAATCAATCAGCCCCAGCATTTT. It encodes CASSQGAGINQPQHF.

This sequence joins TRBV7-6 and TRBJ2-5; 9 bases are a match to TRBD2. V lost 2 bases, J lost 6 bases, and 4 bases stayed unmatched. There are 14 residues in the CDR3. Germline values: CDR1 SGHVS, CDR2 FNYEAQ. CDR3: CASSLLAGAQTQYF. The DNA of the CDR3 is TGTGCCAGCAGCTTATTAGCGGGGGCACAGACCCAGTACTTC.

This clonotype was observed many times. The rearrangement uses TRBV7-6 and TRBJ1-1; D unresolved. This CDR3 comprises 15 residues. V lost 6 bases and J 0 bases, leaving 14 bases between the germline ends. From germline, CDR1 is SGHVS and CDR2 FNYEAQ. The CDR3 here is CASRPPMTLNTEAFF. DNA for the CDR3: TGTGCCAGCAGGCCACCCATGACGCTGAACACTGAAGCTTTCTTT.

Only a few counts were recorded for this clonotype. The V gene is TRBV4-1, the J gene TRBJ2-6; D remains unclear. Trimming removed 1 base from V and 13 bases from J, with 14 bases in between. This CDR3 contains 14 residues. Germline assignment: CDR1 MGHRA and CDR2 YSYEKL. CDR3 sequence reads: CASSQGQDARVLTF. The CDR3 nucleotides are TGCGCCAGCAGCCAAGGTCAGGACGCCCGGGTCCTGACTTTC.

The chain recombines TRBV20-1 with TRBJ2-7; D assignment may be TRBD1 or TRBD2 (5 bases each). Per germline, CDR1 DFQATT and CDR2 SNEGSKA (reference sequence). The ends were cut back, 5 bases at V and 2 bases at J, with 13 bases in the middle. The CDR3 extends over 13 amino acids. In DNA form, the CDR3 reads TGCAGTGCTTACGAGGGGCCGACCTACGAGCAGTACTTC. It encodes CSAYEGPTYEQYF.

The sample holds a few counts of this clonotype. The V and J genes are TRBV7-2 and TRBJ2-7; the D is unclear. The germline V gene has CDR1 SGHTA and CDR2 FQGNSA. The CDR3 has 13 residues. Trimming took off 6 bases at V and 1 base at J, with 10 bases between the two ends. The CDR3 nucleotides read TGTGCCAGCAGATCGGGCCTATCCTACGAGCAGTACTTC. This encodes CASRSGLSYEQYF.

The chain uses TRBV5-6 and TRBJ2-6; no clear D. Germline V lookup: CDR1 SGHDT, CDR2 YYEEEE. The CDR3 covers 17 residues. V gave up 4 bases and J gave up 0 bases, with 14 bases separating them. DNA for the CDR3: TGTGCCAGCAGCAAGAGGTTCGTTAGCTCTGGGGCCAACGTCCTGACTTTC. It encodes CASSKRFVSSGANVLTF.

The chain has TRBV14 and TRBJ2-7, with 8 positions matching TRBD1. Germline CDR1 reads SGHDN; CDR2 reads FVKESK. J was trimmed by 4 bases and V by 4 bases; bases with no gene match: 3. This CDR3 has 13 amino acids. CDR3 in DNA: TGTGCCAGCAGCCTCCGACAGGGGTACGAGCAGTACTTC. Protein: CASSLRQGYEQYF. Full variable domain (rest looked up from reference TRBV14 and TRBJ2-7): EAGVTQFPSHSVIEKGQTVTLRCDPISGHDNLYWYRRVMGKEIKFLLHFVKESKQDESGMPNNRFLAERTGGTYSTLKVQPAELEDSGVYFCASSLRQGYEQYFGPGTRLTVT.

The DNA of the CDR3 is TGTGCCAGCAGCCGAGGACAGGGGGATAACAAATGGAATCAGCCCCAGCATTTT. It encodes CASSRGQGDNKWNQPQHF. The V gene is TRBV11-1, the J gene TRBJ1-5, with 10 bases matching TRBD1. The CDR3 consists of 18 residues. Germline values: CDR1 SGHAT, CDR2 FQDESV (reference sequence). V was pared by 5 bases and J by 4 bases, with 14 bases of the junction left unmatched. Filled out from reference TRBV11-1 and TRBJ1-5, the complete variable domain reads EAEVAQSPRYKITEKSQAVAFWCDPISGHATLYWYRQILGQGPELLVQFQDESVVDDSQLPKDRFSAERLKGVDSTLKIQPAELGDSAMYLCASSRGQGDNKWNQPQHFGDGTRLSIL.

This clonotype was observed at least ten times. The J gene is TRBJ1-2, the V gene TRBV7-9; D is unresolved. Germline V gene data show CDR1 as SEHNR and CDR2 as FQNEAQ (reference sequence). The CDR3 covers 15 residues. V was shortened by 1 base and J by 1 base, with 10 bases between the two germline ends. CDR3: CASSLGHEYNYGYTF. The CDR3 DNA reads TGTGCCAGCAGCTTAGGACACGAGTATAACTATGGCTACACCTTC.

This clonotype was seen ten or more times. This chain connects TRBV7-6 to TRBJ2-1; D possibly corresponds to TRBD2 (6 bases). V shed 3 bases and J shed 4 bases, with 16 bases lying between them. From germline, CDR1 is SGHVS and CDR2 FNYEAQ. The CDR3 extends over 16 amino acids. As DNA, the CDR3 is TGTGCCAGCAGCTTTGGGGCGGAGGGATTGTACAATGAGCAGTTCTTC. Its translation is CASSFGAEGLYNEQFF.

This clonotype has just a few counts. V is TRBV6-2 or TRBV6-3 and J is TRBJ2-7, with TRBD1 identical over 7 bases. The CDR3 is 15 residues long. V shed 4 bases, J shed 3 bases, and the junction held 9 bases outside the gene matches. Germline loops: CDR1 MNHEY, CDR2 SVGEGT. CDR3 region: CASSLSSTGVYEQYF. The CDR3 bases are TGTGCCAGCAGTTTGAGCTCCACAGGGGTCTACGAGCAGTACTTC.

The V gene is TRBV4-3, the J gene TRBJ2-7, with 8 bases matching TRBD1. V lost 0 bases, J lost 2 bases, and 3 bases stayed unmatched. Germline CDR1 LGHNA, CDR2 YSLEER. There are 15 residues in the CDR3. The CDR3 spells CASSQDDRGPYEQYF. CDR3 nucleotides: TGCGCCAGCAGCCAAGATGACAGGGGACCCTACGAGCAGTACTTC.

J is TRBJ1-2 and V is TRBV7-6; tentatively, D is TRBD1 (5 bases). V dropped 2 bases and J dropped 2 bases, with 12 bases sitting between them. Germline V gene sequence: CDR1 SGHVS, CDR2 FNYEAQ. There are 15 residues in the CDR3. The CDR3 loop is CASSLTREGNYGYTF. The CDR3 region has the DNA TGTGCCAGCAGCTTAACACGCGAGGGGAACTATGGCTACACCTTC. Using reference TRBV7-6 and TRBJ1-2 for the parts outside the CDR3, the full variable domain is GAGVSQSPRYKVTKRGQDVALRCDPISGHVSLYWYRQALGQGPEFLTYFNYEAQQDKSGLPNDRFSAERPEGSISTLTIQRTEQRDSAMYRCASSLTREGNYGYTFGSGTRLTVV.

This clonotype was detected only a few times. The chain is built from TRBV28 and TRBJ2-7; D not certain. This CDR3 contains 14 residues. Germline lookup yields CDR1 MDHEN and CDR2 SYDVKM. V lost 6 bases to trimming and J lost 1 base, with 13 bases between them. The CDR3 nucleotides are TGTGCCAGCAGCTCAGGTGGCGAGTCCTACGAGCAGTACTTC. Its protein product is CASSSGGESYEQYF. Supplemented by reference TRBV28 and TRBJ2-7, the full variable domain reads DVKVTQSSRYLVKRTGEKVFLECVQDMDHENMFWYRQDPGLGLRLIYFSYDVKMKEKGDIPEGYSVSREKKERFSLILESASTNQTSMYLCASSSGGESYEQYFGPGTRLTVT.

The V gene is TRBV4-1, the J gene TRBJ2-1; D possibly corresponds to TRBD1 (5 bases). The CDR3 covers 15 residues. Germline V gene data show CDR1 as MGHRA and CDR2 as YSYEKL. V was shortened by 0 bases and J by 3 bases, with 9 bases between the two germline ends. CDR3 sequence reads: CASSQDRDSYNEQFF. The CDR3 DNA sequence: TGCGCCAGCAGCCAAGATCGAGACAGCTACAATGAGCAGTTCTTC.

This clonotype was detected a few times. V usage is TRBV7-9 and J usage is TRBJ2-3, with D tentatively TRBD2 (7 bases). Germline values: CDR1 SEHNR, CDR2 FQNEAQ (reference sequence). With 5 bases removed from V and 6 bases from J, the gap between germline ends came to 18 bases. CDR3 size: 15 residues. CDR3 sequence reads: CASSLRGAGQDTQYF. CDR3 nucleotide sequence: TGTGCCAGCAGCCTACGGGGGGCCGGCCAGGATACGCAGTATTTT.

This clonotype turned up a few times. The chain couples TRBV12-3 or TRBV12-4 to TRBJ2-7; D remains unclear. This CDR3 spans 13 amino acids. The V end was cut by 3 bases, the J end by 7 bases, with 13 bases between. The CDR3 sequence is CASSFGRYLEQYF. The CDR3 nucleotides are TGTGCCAGCAGTTTCGGTCGGTATCTTGAGCAGTACTTC.

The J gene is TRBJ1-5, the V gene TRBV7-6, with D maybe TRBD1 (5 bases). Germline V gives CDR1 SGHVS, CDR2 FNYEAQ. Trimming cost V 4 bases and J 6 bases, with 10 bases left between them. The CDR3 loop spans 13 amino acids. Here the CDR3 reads CASSWGTGQPQHF. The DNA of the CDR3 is TGTGCCAGCAGCTGGGGGACGGGTCAGCCCCAGCATTTT. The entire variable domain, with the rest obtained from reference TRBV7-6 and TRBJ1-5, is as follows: GAGVSQSPRYKVTKRGQDVALRCDPISGHVSLYWYRQALGQGPEFLTYFNYEAQQDKSGLPNDRFSAERPEGSISTLTIQRTEQRDSAMYRCASSWGTGQPQHFGDGTRLSIL.

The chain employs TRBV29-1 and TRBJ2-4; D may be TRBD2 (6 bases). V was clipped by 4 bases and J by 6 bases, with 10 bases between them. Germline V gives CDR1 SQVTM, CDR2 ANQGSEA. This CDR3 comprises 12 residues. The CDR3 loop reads CSVVSGRNIQYF. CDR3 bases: TGCAGCGTTGTATCCGGGAGAAACATTCAGTACTTC.

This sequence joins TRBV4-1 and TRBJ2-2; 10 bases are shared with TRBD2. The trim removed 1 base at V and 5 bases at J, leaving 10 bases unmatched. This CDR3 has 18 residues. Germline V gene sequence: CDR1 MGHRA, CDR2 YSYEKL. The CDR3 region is CASSQAASGGWGTGELFF. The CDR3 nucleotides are TGCGCCAGCAGCCAAGCTGCTAGCGGGGGCTGGGGGACCGGGGAGCTGTTTTTT.

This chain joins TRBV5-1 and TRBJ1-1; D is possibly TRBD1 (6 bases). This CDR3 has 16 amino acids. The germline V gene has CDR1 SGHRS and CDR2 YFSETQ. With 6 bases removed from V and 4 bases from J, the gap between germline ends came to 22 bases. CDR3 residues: CASKLEPGGRGTEAFF. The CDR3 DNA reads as TGCGCCAGCAAACTCGAACCGGGGGGCAGGGGCACTGAAGCTTTCTTT.

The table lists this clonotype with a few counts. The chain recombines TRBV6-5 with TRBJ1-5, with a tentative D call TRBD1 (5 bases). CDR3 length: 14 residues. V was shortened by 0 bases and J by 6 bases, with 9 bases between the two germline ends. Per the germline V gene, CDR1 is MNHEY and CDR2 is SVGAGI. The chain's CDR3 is CASSYSMGVQPQHF. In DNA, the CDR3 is TGTGCCAGCAGTTACTCGATGGGGGTTCAGCCCCAGCATTTT.